This TCR beta chain originates from a study of blood T cell repertoires in COVID-19. As for the study in general: Collection of acute and convalescent COVID-19 samples took place in the United States, Italy and Spain. In each case, the material was cDNA or gDNA derived from T cells, B-cell-depleted T cells, or PBMCs.

This CDR3 spans 12 amino acids. CDR1 and CDR2 from the germline V gene are SGHRS and YFSETQ. With 3 bases removed from V and 6 bases from J, the gap between germline ends came to 4 bases. Per the study methods: Reference gene primer amplification gave estimated nucleated cell counts. Assay: immunoSEQ multiplex PCR; the TCRdb copy retains only in-frame clones and omits some. V and J calls and clone size are as listed in that table; D and trimming were resolved from the DNA. The top ten clones hold less than 6% of a sample with 200,000 or so clones, around three quarters of them seen once. The genes are TRBV5-1 and TRBJ1-6; D call uncertain. Sequencing was done on a sample of peripheral blood. The TCR sequence derives from a woman aged 70 to 79 with acute or convalescent COVID-19. As DNA, the CDR3 is TGCGCCAGCAGCTCCCTTAATTCACCCCTCCACTTT. It specifies CASSSLNSPLHF.